The clone carrying this TCR beta chain appeared a few times. Its antigen is undetermined. The germline V gene encodes CDR1 KGHDR and CDR2 SFDVKD. The CDR3 spans 14 residues. After removal of 7 bases from V and 6 bases from J, the junction contained 7 bases not matched to a gene. These data are taken from a study of T-cell reconstitution after alpha-beta-depleted transplantation in children. Study-wide findings and caveats: Reportedly, alpha-beta T cells present about two months post-transplant originated from several hundred expanded clones of graft origin. Surviving recipient T cells and intrathymic progenitors accounted for some patients' high TCRbeta diversity at day 60. T-cell numbers and diversity one year post-transplant derived largely from freshly generated T cells.

Unique molecular identifiers were incorporated during preparation of the TCRbeta library. One entry per CDR3 protein results from TCRdb running MiXCR on the PCR reads. This sample has fewer than 550,000 distinct CDR3 sequences, with 15% to 20% found just once. The receptor was derived from a boy under three years old who had a stem cell transplant for Wiskott-Aldrich syndrome, so the T cells may come from the graft donor. The sample here was PBMCs, mostly from graft donor cells, taken 360 days after TCRalphabeta/CD19-depleted stem cell transplant. V usage is TRBV24-1 and J usage is TRBJ2-3; 9 bases are a match to TRBD1. The CDR3 DNA follows: TGTGCCACCAGGGGGACAGGGAAGCCCGATACGCAGTATTTT. It is translated as CATRGTGKPDTQYF.